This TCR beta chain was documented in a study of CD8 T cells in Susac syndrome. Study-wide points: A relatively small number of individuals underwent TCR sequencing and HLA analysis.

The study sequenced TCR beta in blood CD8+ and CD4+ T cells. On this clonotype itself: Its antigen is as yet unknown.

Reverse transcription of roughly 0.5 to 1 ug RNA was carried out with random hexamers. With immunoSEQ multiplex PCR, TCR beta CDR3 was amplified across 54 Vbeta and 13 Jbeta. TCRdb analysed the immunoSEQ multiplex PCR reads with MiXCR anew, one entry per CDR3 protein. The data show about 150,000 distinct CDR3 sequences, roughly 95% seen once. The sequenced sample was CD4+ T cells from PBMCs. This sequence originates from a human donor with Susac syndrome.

The CDR3 sequence: CASSLGPGREPQHF. The CDR3 DNA follows: TGTGCCAGCAGCTTAGGTCCCGGACGGGAGCCCCAGCATTTT. The J gene is TRBJ1-5, the V gene TRBV7-2; D is unresolved. V lost 1 base and J 8 bases, leaving 12 bases between the germline ends. The CDR3 spans 14 residues. Germline V gene data show CDR1 as SGHTA and CDR2 as FQGNSA.